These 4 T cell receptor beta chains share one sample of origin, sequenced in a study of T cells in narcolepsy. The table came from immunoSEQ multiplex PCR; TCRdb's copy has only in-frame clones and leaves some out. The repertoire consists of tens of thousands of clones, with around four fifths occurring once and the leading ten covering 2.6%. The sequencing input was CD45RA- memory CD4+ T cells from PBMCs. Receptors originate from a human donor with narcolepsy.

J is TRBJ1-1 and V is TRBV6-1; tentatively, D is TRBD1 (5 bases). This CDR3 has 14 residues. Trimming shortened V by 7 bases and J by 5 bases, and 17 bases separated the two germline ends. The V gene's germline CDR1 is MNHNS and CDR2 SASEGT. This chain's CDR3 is CASIREAGSTEAFF. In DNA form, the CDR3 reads TGTGCCAGCATTCGAGAGGCAGGGTCAACTGAAGCTTTCTTT.

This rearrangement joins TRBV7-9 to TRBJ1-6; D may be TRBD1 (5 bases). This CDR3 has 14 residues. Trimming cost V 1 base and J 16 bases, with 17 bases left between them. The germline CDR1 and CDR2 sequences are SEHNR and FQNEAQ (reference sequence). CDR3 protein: CASSLGGDRLQLHF. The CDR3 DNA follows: TGTGCCAGCAGCTTAGGAGGGGACCGGCTCCAACTCCACTTT.

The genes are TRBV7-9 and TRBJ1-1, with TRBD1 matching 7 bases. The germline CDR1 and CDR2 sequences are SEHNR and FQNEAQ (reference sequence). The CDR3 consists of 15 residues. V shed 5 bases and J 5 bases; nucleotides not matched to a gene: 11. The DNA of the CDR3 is TGTGCCAGCAGCCCCGACAGGGATGGGAGGACTGAAGCTTTCTTT. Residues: CASSPDRDGRTEAFF.

The CDR3 loop is CASSVTGRLEQYF. DNA for the CDR3: TGCGCCAGCAGCGTTACAGGCAGGCTCGAGCAGTACTTC. The V gene is TRBV5-1, the J gene TRBJ2-7; tentative D call: TRBD1 (5 bases). The germline gives CDR1 SGHRS, CDR2 YFSETQ. The CDR3 sequence is 13 residues long. Trimming stripped 4 bases from V and 6 bases from J, with 14 bases between.